The present entry profiles one TCR beta chain with its context. No antigen is known for it. Nothing much larger sits one base from this clone, and base qualities are not available. All donors were healthy Caucasians. Three pairs of female monozygotic twins, all aged about 18 to 30 years, were included in the twin cohort. Positive isolation kits from Invitrogen were used to isolate CD4+ and CD8+ T cell populations. The protocol used for the library was 5' RACE. Sequencing took place on an Illumina HiSeq 2000. A universal primer binding site was introduced by template switching, and a unique molecular identifier was present in the final cDNA, enabling accurate counting of TCR cDNA molecules. Specific primers in the conserved constant-segment region were used to synthesize first-strand cDNA for TCR alpha and beta chains. To control for contamination, every cDNA library was double barcoded, receiving both a SMART-Mk sample barcode and Illumina barcodes. Two successive PCR steps introduced TruSeq adapter sequences along with Illumina sample barcodes. The Illumina HiSeq platform was used with custom primers to sequence TCR alpha and beta cDNA libraries. The authors' analysis ran thus. MiGEC processed the raw reads to extract unique molecular identifiers, while MiXCR was used to determine the CDR3 positions. For each individual, recombination models were inferred using an EM algorithm with the repgenHMM and IGoR tools. Shared clonotypes were analyzed with the tcR package in R, and sharing was normalized by the product of cloneset sizes. To study raw recombination without the effects of thymic and clonal selection, out-of-frame nonproductive sequences were analyzed. The public reads were reprocessed in TCRdb via fastp at Q25 and MiXCR, keeping in-frame beta chains. A single entry per CDR3 protein holds the most common genes and DNA from its merged rows. Here the V and J calls rest on TCRdb's processing, not on the authors' analysis. Across this sample there are 510,000 or so distinct CDR3 sequences, with approximately 16% seen only once. Roughly 0.44% of the sample is in the top ten clones.

The CDR3 spans 14 residues, from the cysteine through the phenylalanine. CDR3 DNA only is kept here, 42 bases in frame from base 1. The junction shows trimming of 6 bases on V and 5 bases on J, and the gene matches do not reach 5 bases of it. These data belong to a study of identical twins (dated by TCRdb to 2016 to 2017). With regard to the full study: To test whether fetal clonotypes persist, this study deep-sequenced TCR alpha and beta repertoires from monozygotic twins, from unrelated adults of various ages, and from cord blood. To rule out contamination, replicate twin experiments were performed at different times with different library preparation protocols.

Broader findings and caveats from the paper: Compared with coincidental sharing between unrelated individuals, out-of-frame TCR alpha sequences shared between twins had an excess of sequences with low generation probability. In beta out-of-frame sequences, excess twin sharing was weaker, because having fewer shared sequences lowered the signal-to-noise ratio. Invariant T cells such as MAIT and iNKT could partly confound zero-insertion analyses, though diverse VJ usage argued against this for most clonotypes. In monozygotic twins, recombination models systematically underestimated out-of-frame TCR alpha sharing, but the models matched the sharing seen between unrelated individuals. Because the same donors could not be followed over many years, the conclusions relied on cross-sectional statistical analysis. Abundant cord blood beta clonotypes had fewer insertions, young adult naive repertoires showed a similar but weaker trend, and memory repertoires showed no such trend.

These records were also assigned to another study, of yellow fever vaccine responses in identical twins. Taken from the second paper: According to the authors, the vaccine-induced T cell response in identical twins seemed to be partly convergent and partly specific to each individual. In the study, vaccine-responding T cell clones were precisely tracked in identical twins.

The rearrangement combines TRBV12-3 or TRBV12-4 with TRBJ2-1, with 9 bases aligning to TRBD2. Input material: CD4+ T cells sorted from blood. The sequence was collected from a woman aged 18-29 years in good health. The sequenced DNA: TGTGCCAGCAGGAATAGCGGGGGAAACAATGAGCAGTTCTTC. The encoded protein is CASRNSGGNNEQFF.